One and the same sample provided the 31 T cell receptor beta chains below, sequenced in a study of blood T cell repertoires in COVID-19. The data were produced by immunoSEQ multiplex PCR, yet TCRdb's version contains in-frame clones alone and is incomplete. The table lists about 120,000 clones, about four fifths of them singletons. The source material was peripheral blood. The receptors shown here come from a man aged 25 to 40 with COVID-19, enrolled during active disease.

In DNA form, the CDR3 reads TGTGCCATCAGTGGTCAGACAGGGCCTAGGGACACTGAAGCTTTCTTT. Translated, it gives CAISGQTGPRDTEAFF. The chain is built from TRBV10-3 and TRBJ1-1, with 7 nucleotides matching TRBD1. V was pared by 4 bases and J by 3 bases, with 11 bases of the junction left unmatched. Germline CDR1 and CDR2: ENHRY and SYGVKD. This CDR3 region has 16 residues.

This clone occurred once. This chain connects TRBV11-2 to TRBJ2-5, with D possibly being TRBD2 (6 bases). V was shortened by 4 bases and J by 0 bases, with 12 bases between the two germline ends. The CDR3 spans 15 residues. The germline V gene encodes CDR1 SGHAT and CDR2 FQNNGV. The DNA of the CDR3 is TGTGCCAGCAGCTCCCTACTAGCATACCAAGAGACCCAGTACTTC. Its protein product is CASSSLLAYQETQYF.

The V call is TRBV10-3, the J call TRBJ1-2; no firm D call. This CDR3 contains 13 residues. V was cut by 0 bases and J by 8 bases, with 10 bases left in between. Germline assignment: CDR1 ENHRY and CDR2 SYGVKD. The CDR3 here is CAISESAGRGYTF. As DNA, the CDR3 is TGTGCCATCAGTGAGTCCGCAGGTCGAGGCTACACCTTC.

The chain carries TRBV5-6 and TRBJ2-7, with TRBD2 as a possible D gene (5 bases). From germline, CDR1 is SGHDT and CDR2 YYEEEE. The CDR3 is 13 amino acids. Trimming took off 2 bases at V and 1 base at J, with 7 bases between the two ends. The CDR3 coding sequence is TGTGCCAGCAGCTTCTCGGGGTCCTACGAGCAGTACTTC. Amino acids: CASSFSGSYEQYF. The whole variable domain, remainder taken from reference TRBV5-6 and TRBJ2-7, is DAGVTQSPTHLIKTRGQQVTLRCSPKSGHDTVSWYQQALGQGPQFIFQYYEEEERQRGNFPDRFSGHQFPNYSSELNVNALLLGDSALYLCASSFSGSYEQYFGPGTRLTVT.

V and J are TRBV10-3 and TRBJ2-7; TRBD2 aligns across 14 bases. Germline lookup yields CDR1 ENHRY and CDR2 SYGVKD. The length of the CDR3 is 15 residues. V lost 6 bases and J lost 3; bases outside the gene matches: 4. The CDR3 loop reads CAISYGTSGSYEQYF. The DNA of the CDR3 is TGTGCCATCAGCTACGGGACTAGCGGGAGCTACGAGCAGTACTTC.

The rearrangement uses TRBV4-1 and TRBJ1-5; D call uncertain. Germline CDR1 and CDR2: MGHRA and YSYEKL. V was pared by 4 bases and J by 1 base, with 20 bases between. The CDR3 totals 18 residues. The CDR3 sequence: CASSLVASHIPSNQPQHF. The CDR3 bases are TGCGCCAGCAGCCTCGTAGCGTCTCACATACCGAGCAATCAGCCCCAGCATTTT.

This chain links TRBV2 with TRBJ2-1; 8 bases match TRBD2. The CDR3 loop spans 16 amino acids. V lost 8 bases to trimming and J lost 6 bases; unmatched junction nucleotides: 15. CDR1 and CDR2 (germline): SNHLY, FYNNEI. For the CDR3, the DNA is TGTGCCAGCCCACTTATAGCGGGGACCCAGGGCAATGAGCAGTTCTTC. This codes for CASPLIAGTQGNEQFF.

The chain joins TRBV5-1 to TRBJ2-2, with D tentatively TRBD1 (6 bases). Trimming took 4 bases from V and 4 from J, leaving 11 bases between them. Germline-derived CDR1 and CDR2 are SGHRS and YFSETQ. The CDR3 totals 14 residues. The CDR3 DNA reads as TGCGCCAGCAGCCCGGGACAACCCACCGGGGAGCTGTTTTTT. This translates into CASSPGQPTGELFF.

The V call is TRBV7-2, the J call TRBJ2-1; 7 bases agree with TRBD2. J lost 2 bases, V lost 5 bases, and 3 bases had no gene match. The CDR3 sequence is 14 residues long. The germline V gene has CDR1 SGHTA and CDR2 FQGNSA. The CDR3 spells CASSLGTTYNEQFF. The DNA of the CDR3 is TGTGCCAGCAGCCTCGGGACTACCTACAATGAGCAGTTCTTC.

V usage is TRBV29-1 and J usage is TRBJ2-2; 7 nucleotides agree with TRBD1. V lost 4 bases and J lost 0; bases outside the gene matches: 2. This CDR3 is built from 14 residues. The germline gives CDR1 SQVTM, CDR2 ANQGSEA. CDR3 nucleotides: TGCAGCGTTGTAGGACAGGCGAACACCGGGGAGCTGTTTTTT. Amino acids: CSVVGQANTGELFF.

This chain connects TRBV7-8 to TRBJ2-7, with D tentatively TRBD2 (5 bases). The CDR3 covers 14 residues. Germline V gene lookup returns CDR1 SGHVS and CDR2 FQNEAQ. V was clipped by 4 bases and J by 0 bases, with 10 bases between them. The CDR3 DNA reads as TGTGCCAGCAGCTCGACGGGAAGCTCCTACGAGCAGTACTTC. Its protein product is CASSSTGSSYEQYF.

The DNA for the CDR3 is TGTGCCAGCAGCGCGACCTACGAGCAGTACTTC. It codes for CASSATYEQYF. This chain links TRBV7-9 with TRBJ2-7; unclear D gene. Germline V lookup: CDR1 SEHNR, CDR2 FQNEAQ (reference sequence). Trimming cost V 5 bases and J 2 bases, with 4 bases left between them. This CDR3 comprises 11 residues. Together with reference TRBV7-9 and TRBJ2-7, the CDR3 gives the full variable domain: DTGVSQNPRHKITKRGQNVTFRCDPISEHNRLYWYRQTLGQGPEFLTYFQNEAQLEKSRLLSDRFSAERPKGSFSTLEIQRTEQGDSAMYLCASSATYEQYFGPGTRLTVT.

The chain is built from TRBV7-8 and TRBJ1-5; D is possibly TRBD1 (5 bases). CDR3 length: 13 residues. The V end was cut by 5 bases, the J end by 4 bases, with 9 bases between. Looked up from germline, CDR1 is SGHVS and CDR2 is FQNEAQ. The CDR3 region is CASSPDRNQPQHF. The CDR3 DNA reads TGTGCCAGCAGCCCCGACAGAAATCAGCCCCAGCATTTT. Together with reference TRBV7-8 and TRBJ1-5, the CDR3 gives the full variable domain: GAGVSQSPRYKVAKRGQDVALRCDPISGHVSLFWYQQALGQGPEFLTYFQNEAQLDKSGLPSDRFFAERPEGSVSTLKIQRTQQEDSAVYLCASSPDRNQPQHFGDGTRLSIL.

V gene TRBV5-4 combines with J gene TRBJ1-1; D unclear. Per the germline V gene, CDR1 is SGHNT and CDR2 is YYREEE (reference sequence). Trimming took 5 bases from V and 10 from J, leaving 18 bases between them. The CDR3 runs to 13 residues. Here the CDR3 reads CASSSDARGGAFF. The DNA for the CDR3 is TGTGCCAGCAGTTCAGACGCCCGGGGAGGAGCTTTCTTT. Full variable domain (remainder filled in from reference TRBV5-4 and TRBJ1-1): ETGVTQSPTHLIKTRGQQVTLRCSSQSGHNTVSWYQQALGQGPQFIFQYYREEENGRGNFPPRFSGLQFPNYSSELNVNALELDDSALYLCASSSDARGGAFFGQGTRLTVV.

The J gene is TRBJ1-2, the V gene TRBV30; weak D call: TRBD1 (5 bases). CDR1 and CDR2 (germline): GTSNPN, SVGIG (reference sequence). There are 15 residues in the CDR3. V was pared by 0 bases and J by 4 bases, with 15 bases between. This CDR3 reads CAWSVLRQPIYGYTF. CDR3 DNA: TGTGCCTGGAGTGTACTACGACAGCCGATCTATGGCTACACCTTC. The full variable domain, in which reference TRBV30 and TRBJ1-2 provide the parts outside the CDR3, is SQTIHQWPATLVQPVGSPLSLECTVEGTSNPNLYWYRQAAGRGLQLLFYSVGIGQISSEVPQNLSASRPQDRQFILSSKKLLLSDSGFYLCAWSVLRQPIYGYTFGSGTRLTVV.

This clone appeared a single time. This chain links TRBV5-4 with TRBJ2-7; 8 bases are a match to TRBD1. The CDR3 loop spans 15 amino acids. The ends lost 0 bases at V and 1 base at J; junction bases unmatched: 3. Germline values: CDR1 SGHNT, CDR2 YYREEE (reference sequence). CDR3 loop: CASSLGTGLSYEQYF. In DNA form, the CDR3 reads TGTGCCAGCAGCTTGGGGACAGGGCTTTCCTACGAGCAGTACTTC. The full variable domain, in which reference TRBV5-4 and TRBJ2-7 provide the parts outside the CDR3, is ETGVTQSPTHLIKTRGQQVTLRCSSQSGHNTVSWYQQALGQGPQFIFQYYREEENGRGNFPPRFSGLQFPNYSSELNVNALELDDSALYLCASSLGTGLSYEQYFGPGTRLTVT.

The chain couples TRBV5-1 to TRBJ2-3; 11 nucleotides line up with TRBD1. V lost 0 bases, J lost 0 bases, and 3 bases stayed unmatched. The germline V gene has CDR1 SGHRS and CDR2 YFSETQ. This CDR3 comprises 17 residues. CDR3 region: CASSLGTGGLSTDTQYF. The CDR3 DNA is TGCGCCAGCAGCTTGGGGACAGGGGGCCTGAGCACAGATACGCAGTATTTT.

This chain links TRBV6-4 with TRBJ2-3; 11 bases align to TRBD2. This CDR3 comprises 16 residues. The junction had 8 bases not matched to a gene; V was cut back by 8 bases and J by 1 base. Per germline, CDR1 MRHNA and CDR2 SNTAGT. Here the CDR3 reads CASSQISGGGTDTQYF. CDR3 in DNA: TGTGCCAGCTCCCAAATTAGCGGGGGGGGCACAGATACGCAGTATTTT.

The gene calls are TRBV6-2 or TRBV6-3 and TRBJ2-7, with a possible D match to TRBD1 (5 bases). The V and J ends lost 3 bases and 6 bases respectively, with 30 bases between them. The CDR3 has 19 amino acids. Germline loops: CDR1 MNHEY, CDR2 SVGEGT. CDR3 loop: CASSYPRIWGWVGAGEQYF. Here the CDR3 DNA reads TGTGCCAGCAGTTATCCGCGAATCTGGGGATGGGTTGGGGCAGGCGAGCAGTACTTC.

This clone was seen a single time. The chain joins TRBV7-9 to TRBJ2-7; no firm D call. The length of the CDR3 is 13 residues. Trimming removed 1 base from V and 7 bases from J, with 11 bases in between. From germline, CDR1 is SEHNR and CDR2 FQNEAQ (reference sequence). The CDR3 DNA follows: TGTGCCAGCAGCTTAGAATCCCAGGCAGAGCAGTACTTC. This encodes CASSLESQAEQYF.

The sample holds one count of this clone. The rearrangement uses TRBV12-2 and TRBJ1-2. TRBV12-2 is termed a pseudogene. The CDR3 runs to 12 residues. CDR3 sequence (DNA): TGTGCAAGTCGCTGCGGCATTGATGGCTACACCTTC. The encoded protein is CASRCGIDGYTF.

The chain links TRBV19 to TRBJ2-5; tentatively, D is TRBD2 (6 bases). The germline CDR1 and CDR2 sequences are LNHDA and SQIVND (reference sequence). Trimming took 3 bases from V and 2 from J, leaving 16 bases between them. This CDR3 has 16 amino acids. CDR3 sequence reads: CASSMGSAGSQETQYF. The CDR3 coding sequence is TGTGCCAGTAGTATGGGGTCGGCGGGATCACAAGAGACCCAGTACTTC.

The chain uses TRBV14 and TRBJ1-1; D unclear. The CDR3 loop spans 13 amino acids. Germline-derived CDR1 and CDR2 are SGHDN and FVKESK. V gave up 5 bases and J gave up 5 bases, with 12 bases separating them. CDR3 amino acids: CASSVLPGTEAFF. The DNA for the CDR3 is TGTGCCAGCAGCGTATTACCGGGAACTGAAGCTTTCTTT.

The CDR3 DNA reads as TGTGCCAGCAGCCCCGGACAGGGGTCCTACAATGAGCAGTTCTTC. Translated: CASSPGQGSYNEQFF. This chain joins TRBV3-1 (or the pseudogene TRBV3-2) and TRBJ2-1, with 9 bases identical to TRBD1. Germline trimming cut 4 bases from V and 1 base from J; bases unmatched to any gene: 2. CDR1 LGHDT and CDR2 YNNKEL come from the germline V gene (reference sequence). CDR3 length: 15 amino acids.

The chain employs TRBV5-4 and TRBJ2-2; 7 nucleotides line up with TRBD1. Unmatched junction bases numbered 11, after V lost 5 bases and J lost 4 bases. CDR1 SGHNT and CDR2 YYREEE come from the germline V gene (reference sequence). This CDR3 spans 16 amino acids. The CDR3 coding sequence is TGTGCCAGCAGGGGTAATGACAGGGCTGGCACCGGGGAGCTGTTTTTT. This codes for CASRGNDRAGTGELFF.

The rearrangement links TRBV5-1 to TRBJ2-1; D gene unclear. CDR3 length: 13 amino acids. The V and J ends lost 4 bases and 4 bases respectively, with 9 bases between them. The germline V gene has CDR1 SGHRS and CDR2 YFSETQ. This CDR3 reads CASSPENYNEQFF. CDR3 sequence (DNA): TGCGCCAGCAGCCCAGAAAATTACAATGAGCAGTTCTTC.

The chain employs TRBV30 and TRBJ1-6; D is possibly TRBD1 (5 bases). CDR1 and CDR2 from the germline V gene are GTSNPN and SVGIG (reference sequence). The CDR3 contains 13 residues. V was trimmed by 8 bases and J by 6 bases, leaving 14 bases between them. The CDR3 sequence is CAGGGQPNSPLHF. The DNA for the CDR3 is TGTGCCGGGGGTGGGCAGCCTAATTCACCCCTCCACTTT. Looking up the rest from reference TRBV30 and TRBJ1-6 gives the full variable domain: SQTIHQWPATLVQPVGSPLSLECTVEGTSNPNLYWYRQAAGRGLQLLFYSVGIGQISSEVPQNLSASRPQDRQFILSSKKLLLSDSGFYLCAGGGQPNSPLHFGNGTRLTVT.

CDR3 amino acids: CASSIVAGIYGYTF. CDR3 DNA sequence: TGTGCCAGTAGTATAGTAGCGGGAATTTATGGCTACACCTTC. The gene calls are TRBV19 and TRBJ1-2; no clear D. V lost 1 base and J 5 bases, leaving 11 bases between the germline ends. The CDR3 is 14 residues long. Germline V gives CDR1 LNHDA, CDR2 SQIVND (reference sequence).

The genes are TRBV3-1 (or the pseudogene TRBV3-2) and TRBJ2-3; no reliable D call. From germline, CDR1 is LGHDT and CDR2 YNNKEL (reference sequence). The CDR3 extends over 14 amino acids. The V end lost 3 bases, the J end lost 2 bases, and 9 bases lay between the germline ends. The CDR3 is CASSHTTNTDTQYF. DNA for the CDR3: TGTGCCAGCAGCCATACAACCAACACAGATACGCAGTATTTT.

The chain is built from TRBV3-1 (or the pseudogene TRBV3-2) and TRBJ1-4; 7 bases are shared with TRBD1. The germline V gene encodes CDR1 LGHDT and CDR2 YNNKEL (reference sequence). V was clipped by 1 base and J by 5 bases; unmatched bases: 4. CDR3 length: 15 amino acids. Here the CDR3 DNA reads TGTGCCAGCAGCCAAGGCCTGGGACAGAATGAAAAACTGTTTTTT. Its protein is CASSQGLGQNEKLFF.

Here the CDR3 reads CATSDSTGQIYGYTF. The CDR3, as DNA: TGTGCCACCAGTGATTCAACGGGACAGATCTATGGCTACACCTTC. V usage is TRBV24-1 and J usage is TRBJ1-2; 7 nucleotides line up with TRBD1. J lost 4 bases, V lost 2 bases, and 6 bases had no gene match. This CDR3 spans 15 amino acids. Germline assignment: CDR1 KGHDR and CDR2 SFDVKD.